This T cell receptor (beta chain) came from a study of blood T cell repertoires in COVID-19. Study overall: Specimens from acute and convalescent COVID-19 originated in the United States, Italy and Spain. T cells, B-cell-depleted T cells, or PBMCs provided the cDNA or gDNA that served as material.

Original analysis: By means of reference gene primer amplification, nucleated cell counts were estimated. The data were produced by immunoSEQ multiplex PCR, yet TCRdb's version contains in-frame clones alone and is incomplete. Clone size and the V and J calls come from that table; the DNA yielded D and trimming. The data contain roughly 130,000 clones, around 80% of them singletons. This clone was seen once. CDR1 and CDR2 from the germline V gene are SGHRS and YFSETQ. V shed 5 bases and J 5 bases; nucleotides not matched to a gene: 11. The CDR3 is 16 amino acids. The chain links TRBV5-1 to TRBJ1-1, with TRBD1 matching 11 bases. The sequence derives from a man aged 60 to 75 with acute or convalescent COVID-19. The sequencing input was peripheral blood. CDR3 coding DNA: TGCGCCAGCAGTCGAGGACAGGGGGCCCTAAGGACTGAAGCTTTCTTT. Its protein is CASSRGQGALRTEAFF.